This T cell receptor beta chain is from a study of PD-1 blockade in classical Hodgkin lymphoma. Study conclusions and caveats: Complete responders showed a baseline diversity that resembled the diversity of newly diagnosed patients.

CDR3 length: 16 residues. Germline V lookup: CDR1 SGHTA, CDR2 FQGNSA. The ends lost 4 bases at V and 4 bases at J; junction bases unmatched: 5. Only one count was recorded for this clone. What it binds is not known. TCRdb's table, derived via immunoSEQ multiplex PCR, lists solely in-frame clones and lacks some. The sample lists 7,000 or so clones; more than 65% were seen once. Every single patient, without exception, relapsed after autologous stem cell transplantation, and brentuximab vedotin exposure varied. Negative selection with magnetic separation was used to purify CD4+ T cells from thawed PBMCs.

This specimen consisted of CD4+ T cells from blood, obtained at baseline. V and J are TRBV7-2 and TRBJ2-3, with 13 bases identical to TRBD2. This clonotype originated in a human donor with classical Hodgkin lymphoma. CDR3 DNA: TGTGCCAGCAGCTGGACTAGCGGGAGTCCGCCAGATACGCAGTATTTT. Encoded protein: CASSWTSGSPPDTQYF. Drawing the rest from reference TRBV7-2 and TRBJ2-3, the complete variable domain is GAGVSQSPSNKVTEKGKDVELRCDPISGHTALYWYRQSLGQGLEFLIYFQGNSAPDKSGLPSDRFSAERTGGSVSTLTIQRTQQEDSAVYLCASSWTSGSPPDTQYFGPGTRLTVL.